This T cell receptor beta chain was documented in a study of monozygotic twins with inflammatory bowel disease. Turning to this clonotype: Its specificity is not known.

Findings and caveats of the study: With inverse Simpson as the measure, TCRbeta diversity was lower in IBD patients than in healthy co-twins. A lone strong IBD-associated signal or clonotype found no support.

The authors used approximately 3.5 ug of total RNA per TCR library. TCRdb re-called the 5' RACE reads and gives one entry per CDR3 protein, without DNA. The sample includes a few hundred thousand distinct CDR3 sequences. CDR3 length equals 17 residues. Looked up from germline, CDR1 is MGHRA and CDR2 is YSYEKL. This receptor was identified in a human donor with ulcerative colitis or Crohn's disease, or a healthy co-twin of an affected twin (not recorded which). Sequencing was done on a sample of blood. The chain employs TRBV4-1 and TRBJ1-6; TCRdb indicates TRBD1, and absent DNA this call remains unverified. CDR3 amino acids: CASSQMASGPTVSPLHF.